This T cell receptor beta chain was retrieved from a study of blood T cell repertoires in COVID-19 (TCRdb year 2020). Study-level background: Collaborator samples came from the United States, Italy and Spain and covered acute and convalescent phases of COVID-19. Where available, HLA class I and class II types were obtained from metadata supplied by the sample provider rather than from assay-based typing. Subjects who had been exposed to COVID-19, were actively infected with it, or had recovered from it provided the deeply sampled blood TCRbeta repertoires that made up the dataset. The prospective study material was composed of cDNA or gDNA derived from T cells, B-cell-depleted T cells, or PBMCs. A freely available public database, intended as a resource for researchers studying the immune response to SARS-CoV-2, is where the repertoires were released. Samples were obtained from the ongoing ImmuneRACE study (first 160 participants) and from roughly 1,300 subjects provided by 6 global collaborators. A de-identified subject ID, COVID-19 status, age in years and sex were almost always included in the sample metadata. The research as a whole found: Clinical and demographic metadata were provided uncurated, with the amount varying by source and participant.

The immunoSEQ Assay, a bias-controlled multiplex PCR, was used to amplify TCRbeta CDR3 regions from genomic DNA. The source study handled its data this way. Nucleated cell counts per sample were estimated from amplification of reference gene primers within the assay. To quantify the absolute abundance of each unique TCRbeta CDR3 rearrangement, sequence reads were collapsed and filtered. For each sample, productive Simpson clonality was calculated as the square root of Simpson's diversity index over productive rearrangements. TCRdb re-hosts the immuneACCESS table, in-frame sequences only. Its copies lack some clones; in the studies checked, an unresolved V gene accounts for under half of them, and the cause for the rest is not known. V and J calls and clone size come straight from that table; D and trimming were deduced from the DNA. The sample records 95,000 to 110,000 clones, 89% of which are singletons. The ten largest clones add up to approximately 5% of the sample.

The trim is 0 bases for V and 12 bases for J, with a gap of 7 bases between the germline ends. Including cysteine and phenylalanine, the CDR3 has 11 amino acids. Of all the DNA, just the CDR3 is kept, 33 bases in frame from base 1. Sequences SGHDT (CDR1) and YYEEEE (CDR2) are obtained from the germline V gene. With regard to this clone: Its cognate antigen has yet to be identified. Base qualities are not at hand, and no much larger clone is one base apart.

Collaborating institutions collected whole blood in K2EDTA tubes following their own protocols. For TCRbeta analysis, collaborators shipped samples as frozen whole blood, isolated PBMCs, or DNA extracted from either of those sample types. The sequence came from a man between 35 and 55 years old with active or convalescent COVID-19. The sequence links TRBV5-6 to TRBJ2-1, with the identity of the D gene unclear. The sequencing input was peripheral blood. The CDR3 protein: CASSLDSGQFF. The DNA reads as follows: TGTGCCAGCAGCTTGGATAGTGGGCAGTTCTTC.